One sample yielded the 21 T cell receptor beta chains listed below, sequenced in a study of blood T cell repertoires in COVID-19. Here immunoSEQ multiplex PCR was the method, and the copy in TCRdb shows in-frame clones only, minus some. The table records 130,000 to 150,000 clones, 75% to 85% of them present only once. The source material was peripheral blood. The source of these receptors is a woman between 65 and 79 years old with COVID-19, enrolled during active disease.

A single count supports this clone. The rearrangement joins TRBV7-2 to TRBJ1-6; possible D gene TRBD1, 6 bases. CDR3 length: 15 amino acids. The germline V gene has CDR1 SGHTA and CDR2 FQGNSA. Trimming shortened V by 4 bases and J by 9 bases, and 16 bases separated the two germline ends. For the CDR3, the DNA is TGTGCCAGCAGCTATACGGACAGTCGTACTTCACCCCTCCACTTT. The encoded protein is CASSYTDSRTSPLHF.

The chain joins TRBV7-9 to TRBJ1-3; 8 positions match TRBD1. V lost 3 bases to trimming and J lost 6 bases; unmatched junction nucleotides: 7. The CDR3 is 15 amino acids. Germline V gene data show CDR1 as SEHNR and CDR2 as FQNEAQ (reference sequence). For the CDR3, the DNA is TGTGCCAGCAGCTTCCCATTGACAGGGGCAAACACCATATATTTT. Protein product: CASSFPLTGANTIYF.

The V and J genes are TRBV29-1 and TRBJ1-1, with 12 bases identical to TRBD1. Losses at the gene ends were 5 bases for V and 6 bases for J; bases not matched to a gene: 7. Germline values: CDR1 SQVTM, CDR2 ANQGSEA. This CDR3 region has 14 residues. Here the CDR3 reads CSVSGTGGVPEAFF. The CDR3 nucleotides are TGCAGCGTTTCTGGGACAGGGGGCGTCCCTGAAGCTTTCTTT.

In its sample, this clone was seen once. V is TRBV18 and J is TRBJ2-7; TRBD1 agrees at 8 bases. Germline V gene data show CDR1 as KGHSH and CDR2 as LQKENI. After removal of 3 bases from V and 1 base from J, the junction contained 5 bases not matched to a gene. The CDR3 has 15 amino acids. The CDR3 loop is CASSPIQGVSYEQYF. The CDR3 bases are TGTGCCAGCTCACCGATACAGGGGGTTTCCTACGAGCAGTACTTC. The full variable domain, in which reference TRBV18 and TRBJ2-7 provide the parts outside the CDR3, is NAGVMQNPRHLVRRRGQEARLRCSPMKGHSHVYWYRQLPEEGLKFMVYLQKENIIDESGMPKERFSAEFPKEGPSILRIQQVVRGDSAAYFCASSPIQGVSYEQYFGPGTRLTVT.

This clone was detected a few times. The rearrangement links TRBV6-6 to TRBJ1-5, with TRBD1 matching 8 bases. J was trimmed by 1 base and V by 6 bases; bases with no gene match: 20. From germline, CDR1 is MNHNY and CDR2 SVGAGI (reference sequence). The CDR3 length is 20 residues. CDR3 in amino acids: CASSRSPGQAPLLSNQPQHF. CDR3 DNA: TGTGCCAGCAGCCGATCCCCGGGACAGGCCCCCTTATTGAGCAATCAGCCCCAGCATTTT.

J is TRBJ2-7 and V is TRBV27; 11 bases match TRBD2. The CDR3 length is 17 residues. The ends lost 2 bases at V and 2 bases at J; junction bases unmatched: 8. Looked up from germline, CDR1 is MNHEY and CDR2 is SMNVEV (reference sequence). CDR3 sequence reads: CASSLIAGGLSTYEQYF. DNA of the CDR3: TGTGCCAGCAGTTTAATAGCGGGGGGGCTTTCCACCTACGAGCAGTACTTC.

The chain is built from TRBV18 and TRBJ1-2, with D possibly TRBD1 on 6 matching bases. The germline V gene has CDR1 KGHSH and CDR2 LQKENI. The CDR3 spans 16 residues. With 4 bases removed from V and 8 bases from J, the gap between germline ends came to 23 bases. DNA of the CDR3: TGTGCCAGCTCACGCCCAATGCCAGGGGAAAGCACCGGCTACACCTTC. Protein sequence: CASSRPMPGESTGYTF.

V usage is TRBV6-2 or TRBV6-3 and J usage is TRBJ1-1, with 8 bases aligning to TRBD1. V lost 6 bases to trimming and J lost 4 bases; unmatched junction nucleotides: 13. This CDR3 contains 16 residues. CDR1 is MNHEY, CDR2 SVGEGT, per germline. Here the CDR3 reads CASSLGQGGSGTEAFF. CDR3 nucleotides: TGTGCCAGCAGCCTCGGACAGGGAGGAAGTGGCACTGAAGCTTTCTTT.

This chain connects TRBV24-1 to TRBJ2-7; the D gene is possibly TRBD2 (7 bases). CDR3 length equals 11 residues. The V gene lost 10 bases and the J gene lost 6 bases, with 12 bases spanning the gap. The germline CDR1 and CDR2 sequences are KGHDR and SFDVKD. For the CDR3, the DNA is TGTGCCACAGAGGCGGGGGCCGAGCAGTACTTC. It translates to CATEAGAEQYF.

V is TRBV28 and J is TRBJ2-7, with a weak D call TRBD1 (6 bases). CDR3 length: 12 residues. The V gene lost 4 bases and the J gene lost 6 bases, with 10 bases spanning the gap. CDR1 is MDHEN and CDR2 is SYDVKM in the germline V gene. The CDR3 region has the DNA TGTGCCAGCAGTTCCGGACAGATCGAGCAGTACTTC. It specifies CASSSGQIEQYF.

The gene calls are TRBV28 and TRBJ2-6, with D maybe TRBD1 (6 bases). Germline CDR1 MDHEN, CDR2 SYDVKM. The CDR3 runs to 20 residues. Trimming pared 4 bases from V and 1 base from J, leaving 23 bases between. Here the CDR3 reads CASSWFNDRSLPSGANVLTF. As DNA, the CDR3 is TGTGCCAGCAGTTGGTTTAACGACAGGTCCCTCCCGTCTGGGGCCAACGTCCTGACTTTC.

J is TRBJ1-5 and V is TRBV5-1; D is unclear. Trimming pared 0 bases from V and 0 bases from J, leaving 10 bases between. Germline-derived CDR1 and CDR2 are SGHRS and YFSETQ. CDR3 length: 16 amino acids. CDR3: CASSLEGGGSNQPQHF. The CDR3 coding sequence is TGCGCCAGCAGCTTGGAGGGAGGTGGTAGCAATCAGCCCCAGCATTTT.

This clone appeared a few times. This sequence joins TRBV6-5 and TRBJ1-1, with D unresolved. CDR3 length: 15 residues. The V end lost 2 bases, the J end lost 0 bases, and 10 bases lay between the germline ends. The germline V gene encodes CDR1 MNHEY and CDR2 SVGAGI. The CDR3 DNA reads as TGTGCCAGCAGTTACACGACACGGATGAACACTGAAGCTTTCTTT. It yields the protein CASSYTTRMNTEAFF.

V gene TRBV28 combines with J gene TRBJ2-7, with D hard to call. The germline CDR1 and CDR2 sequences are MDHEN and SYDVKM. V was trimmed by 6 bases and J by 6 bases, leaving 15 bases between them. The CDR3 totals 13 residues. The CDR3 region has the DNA TGTGCCAGCAGACCTCCACGGGTGAGCGAGCAGTACTTC. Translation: CASRPPRVSEQYF.

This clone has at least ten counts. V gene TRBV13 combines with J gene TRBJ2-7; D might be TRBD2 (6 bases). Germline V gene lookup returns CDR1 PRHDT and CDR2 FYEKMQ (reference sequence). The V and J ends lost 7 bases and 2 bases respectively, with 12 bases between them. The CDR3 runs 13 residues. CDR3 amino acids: CASTRGDAYEQYF. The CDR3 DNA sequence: TGTGCCAGCACGCGGGGCGACGCCTACGAGCAGTACTTC.

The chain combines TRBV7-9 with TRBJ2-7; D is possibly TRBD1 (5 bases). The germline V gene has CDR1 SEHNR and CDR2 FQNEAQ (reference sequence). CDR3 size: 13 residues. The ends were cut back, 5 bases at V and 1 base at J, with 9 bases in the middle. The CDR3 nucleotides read TGTGCCAGCAGCCCTAGGGGTTCCTACGAGCAGTACTTC. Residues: CASSPRGSYEQYF.

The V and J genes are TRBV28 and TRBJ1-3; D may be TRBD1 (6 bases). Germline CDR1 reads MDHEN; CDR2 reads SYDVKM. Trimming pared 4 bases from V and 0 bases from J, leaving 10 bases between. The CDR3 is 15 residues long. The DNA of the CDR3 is TGTGCCAGCAGTTACAGGGTCCGCTCTGGAAACACCATATATTTT. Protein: CASSYRVRSGNTIYF.

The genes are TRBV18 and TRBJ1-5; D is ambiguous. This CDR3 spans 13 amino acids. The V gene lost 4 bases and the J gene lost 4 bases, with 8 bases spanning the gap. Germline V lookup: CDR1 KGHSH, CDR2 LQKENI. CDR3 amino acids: CASSRADNQPQHF. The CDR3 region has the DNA TGTGCCAGCTCACGGGCAGATAATCAGCCCCAGCATTTT.

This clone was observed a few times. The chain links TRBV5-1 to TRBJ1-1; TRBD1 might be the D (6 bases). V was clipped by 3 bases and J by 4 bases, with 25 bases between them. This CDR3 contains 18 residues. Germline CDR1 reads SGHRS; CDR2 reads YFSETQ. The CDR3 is CASSSPDGQSFGGTEAFF. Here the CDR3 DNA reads TGCGCCAGCAGCTCACCTGATGGACAGTCCTTTGGGGGCACTGAAGCTTTCTTT.

The CDR3 region is CASSSAGQVGTEAFF. The CDR3 bases are TGTGCCAGCAGCTCCGCCGGACAGGTGGGCACTGAAGCTTTCTTT. The V gene is TRBV5-6, the J gene TRBJ1-1; 7 positions agree with TRBD1. The CDR3 runs 15 residues. The J segment lost 4 bases and the V segment lost 3 bases, leaving 9 bases of the junction unmatched. Germline V gene sequence: CDR1 SGHDT, CDR2 YYEEEE.

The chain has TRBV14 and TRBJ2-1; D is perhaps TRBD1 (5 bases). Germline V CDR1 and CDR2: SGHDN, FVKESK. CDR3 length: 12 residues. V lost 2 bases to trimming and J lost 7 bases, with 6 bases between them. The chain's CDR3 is CASSQQGNEQFF. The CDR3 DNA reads TGTGCCAGCAGCCAACAGGGAAATGAGCAGTTCTTC. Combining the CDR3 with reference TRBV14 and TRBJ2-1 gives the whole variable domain EAGVTQFPSHSVIEKGQTVTLRCDPISGHDNLYWYRRVMGKEIKFLLHFVKESKQDESGMPNNRFLAERTGGTYSTLKVQPAELEDSGVYFCASSQQGNEQFFGPGTRLTVL.